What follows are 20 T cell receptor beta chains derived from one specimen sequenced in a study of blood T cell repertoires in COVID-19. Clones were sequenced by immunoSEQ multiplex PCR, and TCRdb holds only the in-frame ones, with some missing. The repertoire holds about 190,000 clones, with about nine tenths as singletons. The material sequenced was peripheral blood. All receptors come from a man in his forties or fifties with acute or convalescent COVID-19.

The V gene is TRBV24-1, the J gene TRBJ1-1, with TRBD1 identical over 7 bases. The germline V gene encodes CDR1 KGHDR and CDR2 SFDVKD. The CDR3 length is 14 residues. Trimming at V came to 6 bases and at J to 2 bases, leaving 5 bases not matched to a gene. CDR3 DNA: TGTGCCACCAGTCCCCGAGGGGGCAACACTGAAGCTTTCTTT. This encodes CATSPRGGNTEAFF.

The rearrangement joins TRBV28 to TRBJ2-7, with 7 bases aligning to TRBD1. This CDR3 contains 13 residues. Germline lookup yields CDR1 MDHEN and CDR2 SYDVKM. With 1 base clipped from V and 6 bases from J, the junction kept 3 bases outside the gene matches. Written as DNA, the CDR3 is TGTGCCAGCAGTTTATCGGGACAGCTCGAGCAGTACTTC. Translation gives CASSLSGQLEQYF. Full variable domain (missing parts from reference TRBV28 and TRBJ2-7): DVKVTQSSRYLVKRTGEKVFLECVQDMDHENMFWYRQDPGLGLRLIYFSYDVKMKEKGDIPEGYSVSREKKERFSLILESASTNQTSMYLCASSLSGQLEQYFGPGTRLTVT.

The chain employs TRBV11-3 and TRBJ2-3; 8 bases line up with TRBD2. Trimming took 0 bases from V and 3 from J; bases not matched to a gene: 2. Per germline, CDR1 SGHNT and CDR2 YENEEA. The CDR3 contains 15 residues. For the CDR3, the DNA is TGTGCCAGCAGCTTAGACGGGGGGGTTACAGATACGCAGTATTTT. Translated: CASSLDGGVTDTQYF. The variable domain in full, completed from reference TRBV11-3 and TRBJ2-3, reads EAGVVQSPRYKIIEKKQPVAFWCNPISGHNTLYWYLQNLGQGPELLIRYENEEAVDDSQLPKDRFSAERLKGVDSTLKIQPAELGDSAVYLCASSLDGGVTDTQYFGPGTRLTVL.

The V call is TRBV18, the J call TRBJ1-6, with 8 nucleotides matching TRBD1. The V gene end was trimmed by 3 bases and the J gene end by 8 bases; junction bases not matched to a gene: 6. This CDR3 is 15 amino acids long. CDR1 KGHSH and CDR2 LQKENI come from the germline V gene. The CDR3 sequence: CASSPQTGEDSPLHF. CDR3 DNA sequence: TGTGCCAGCTCACCCCAGACAGGGGAGGATTCACCCCTCCACTTT.

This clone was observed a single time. Written as DNA, the CDR3 is TGCGCCAGCAGCCAAGACTTTCCCCCGGGACAGATTAACTATGGCTACACCTTC. Protein product: CASSQDFPPGQINYGYTF. The chain recombines TRBV4-1 with TRBJ1-2; 7 nucleotides match TRBD1. The V gene end was trimmed by 0 bases and the J gene end by 1 base; junction bases not matched to a gene: 11. Germline CDR1 and CDR2: MGHRA and YSYEKL. CDR3 length: 18 residues.

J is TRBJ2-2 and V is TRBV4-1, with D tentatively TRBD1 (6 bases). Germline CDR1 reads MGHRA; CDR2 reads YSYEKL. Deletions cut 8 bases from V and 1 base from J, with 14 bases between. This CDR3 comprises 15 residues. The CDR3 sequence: CASRPTGRNTGELFF. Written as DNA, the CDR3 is TGCGCCAGCCGACCCACAGGGCGGAACACCGGGGAGCTGTTTTTT.

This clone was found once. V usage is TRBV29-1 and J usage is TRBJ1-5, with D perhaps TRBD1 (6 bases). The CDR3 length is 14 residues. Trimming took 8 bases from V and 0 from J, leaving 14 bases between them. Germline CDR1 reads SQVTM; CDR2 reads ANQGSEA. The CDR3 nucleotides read TGCAGCCCGGGGGCGGCTTATAGCAATCAGCCCCAGCATTTT. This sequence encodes CSPGAAYSNQPQHF.

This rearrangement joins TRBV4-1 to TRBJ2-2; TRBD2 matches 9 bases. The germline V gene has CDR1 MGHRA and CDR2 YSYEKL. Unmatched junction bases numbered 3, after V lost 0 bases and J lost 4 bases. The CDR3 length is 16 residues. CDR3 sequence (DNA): TGCGCCAGCAGCCAAGACAGCGGGAGGCTCACCGGGGAGCTGTTTTTT. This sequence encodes CASSQDSGRLTGELFF.

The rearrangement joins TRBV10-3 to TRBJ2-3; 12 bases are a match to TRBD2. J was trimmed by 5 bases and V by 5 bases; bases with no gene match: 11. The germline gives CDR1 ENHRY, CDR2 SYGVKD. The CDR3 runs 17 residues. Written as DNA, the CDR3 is TGTGCCATCAGTTACCACACTAGCGGGAGGTCGGGAGATACGCAGTATTTT. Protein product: CAISYHTSGRSGDTQYF.

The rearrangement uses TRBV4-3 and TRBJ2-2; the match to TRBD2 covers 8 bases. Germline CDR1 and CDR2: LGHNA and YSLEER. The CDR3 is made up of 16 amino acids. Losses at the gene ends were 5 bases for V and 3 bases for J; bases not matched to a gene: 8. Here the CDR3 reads CASSFVAGIHTGELFF. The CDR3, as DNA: TGCGCCAGCAGCTTTGTAGCGGGGATCCACACCGGGGAGCTGTTTTTT.

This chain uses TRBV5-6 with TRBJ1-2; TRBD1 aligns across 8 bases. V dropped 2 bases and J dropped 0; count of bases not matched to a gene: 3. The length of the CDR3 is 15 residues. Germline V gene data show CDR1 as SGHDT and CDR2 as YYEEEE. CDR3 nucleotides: TGTGCCAGCAGCTTACAGGGGGTTTCTAACTATGGCTACACCTTC. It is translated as CASSLQGVSNYGYTF.

The CDR3 DNA follows: TGTGCCAGCAGTAATGATGCTAGTTGGAATGAGCAGTTCTTC. Its translation is CASSNDASWNEQFF. The chain couples TRBV2 to TRBJ2-1; D gene ambiguous. This CDR3 comprises 14 residues. CDR1 and CDR2 from the germline V gene are SNHLY and FYNNEI. The V and J ends lost 5 bases and 7 bases respectively, with 15 bases between them.

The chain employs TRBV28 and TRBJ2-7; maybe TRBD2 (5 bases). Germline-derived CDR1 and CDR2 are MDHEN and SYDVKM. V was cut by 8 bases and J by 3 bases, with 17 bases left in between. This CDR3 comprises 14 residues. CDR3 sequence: CASRTAPGIYEQYF. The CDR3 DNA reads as TGTGCCAGCCGTACCGCTCCCGGGATCTACGAGCAGTACTTC.

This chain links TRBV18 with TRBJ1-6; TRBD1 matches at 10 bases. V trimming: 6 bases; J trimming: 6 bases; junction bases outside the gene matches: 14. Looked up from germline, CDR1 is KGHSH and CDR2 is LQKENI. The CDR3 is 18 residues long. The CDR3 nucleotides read TGTGCCAGCTCTCTCGAGAGACAGGGGGCGGGTAGTAATTCACCCCTCCACTTT. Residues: CASSLERQGAGSNSPLHF.

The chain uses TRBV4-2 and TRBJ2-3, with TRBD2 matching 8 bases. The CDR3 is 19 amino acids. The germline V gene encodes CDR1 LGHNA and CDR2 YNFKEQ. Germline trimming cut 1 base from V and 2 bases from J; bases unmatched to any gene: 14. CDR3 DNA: TGTGCCAGCAGCCAAGCGTTGGCGGGAGGCAATCTCATCACAGATACGCAGTATTTT. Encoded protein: CASSQALAGGNLITDTQYF.

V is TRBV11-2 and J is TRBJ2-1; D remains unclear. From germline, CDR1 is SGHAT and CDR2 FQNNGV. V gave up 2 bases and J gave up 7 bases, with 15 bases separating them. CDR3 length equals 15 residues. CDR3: CASSLTFAVVNEQFF. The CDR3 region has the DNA TGTGCCAGCAGCTTAACGTTTGCGGTGGTAAATGAGCAGTTCTTC.

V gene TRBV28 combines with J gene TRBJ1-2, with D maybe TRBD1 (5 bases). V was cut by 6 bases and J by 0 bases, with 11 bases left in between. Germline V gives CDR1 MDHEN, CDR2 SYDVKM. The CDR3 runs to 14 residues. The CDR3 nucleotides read TGTGCCAGCAGATCCGGGGGGGCTAACTATGGCTACACCTTC. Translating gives CASRSGGANYGYTF.

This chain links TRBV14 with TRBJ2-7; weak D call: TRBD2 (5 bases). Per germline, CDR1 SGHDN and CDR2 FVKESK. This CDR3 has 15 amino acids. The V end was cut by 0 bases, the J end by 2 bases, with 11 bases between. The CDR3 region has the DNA TGTGCCAGCAGCCAAGATCACCGGGGAACCTACGAGCAGTACTTC. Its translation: CASSQDHRGTYEQYF.

CDR3 loop: CASSVGSKTEAFF. The CDR3 DNA sequence: TGTGCCAGCAGCGTAGGGAGTAAGACTGAAGCTTTCTTT. This chain connects TRBV9 to TRBJ1-1; D not resolved. V dropped 0 bases and J dropped 5 bases, with 8 bases sitting between them. Germline V gene data show CDR1 as SGDLS and CDR2 as YYNGEE. This CDR3 region has 13 residues.

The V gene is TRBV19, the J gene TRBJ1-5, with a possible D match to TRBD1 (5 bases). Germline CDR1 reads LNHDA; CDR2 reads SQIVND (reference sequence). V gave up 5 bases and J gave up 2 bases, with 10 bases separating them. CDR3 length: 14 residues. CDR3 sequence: CASSWDSGNQPQHF. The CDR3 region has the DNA TGTGCCAGTAGTTGGGACTCAGGCAATCAGCCCCAGCATTTT.